These T cell receptor beta chains were read from a single sample in a study of T cell responses to AZD1222 COVID-19 vaccine. Here immunoSEQ multiplex PCR was the method, and the copy in TCRdb shows in-frame clones only, minus some. The data show 89,000 or so clones, 75% to 90% seen once. The specimen comprised peripheral blood, sampled on day 0 of AZD1222 vaccination. The receptors stem from an adult in good health. Both conserved end residues are part of each CDR3. The D gene is left open where the match is weak. Clone size is given for some rows only: seen once, a few or many times, or a class if the clone is expanded.

J gene | D gene | V gene | clone size | CDR3 DNA | CDR3 protein
TRBJ1-2 | - | TRBV18 | - | TGTGCCAGCTCACCACTGGCAGAGAATGGCTACACCTTC | CASSPLAENGYTF
TRBJ2-2 | TRBD1 | TRBV30 | - | TGTGCCTGGAGTACTTGGGACAGTTCCCCCGAATACACCGGGGAGCTGTTTTTT | CAWSTWDSSPEYTGELFF
TRBJ1-4 | - | TRBV15 | - | TGTGCCACCAGCAGAGATCTGGTCAACCATGAAAAACTGTTTTTT | CATSRDLVNHEKLFF
TRBJ2-1 | - | TRBV28 | - | TGTGCCAGCGTCGGGGGGTGGGGGCGGAATGAGCAGTTCTTC | CASVGGWGRNEQFF
TRBJ2-3 | TRBD2 | TRBV9 | - | TGTGCCAGCAGCGAGACTAGCGGGAGAGGTACAGATACGCAGTATTTT | CASSETSGRGTDTQYF
TRBJ1-1 | - | TRBV2 | - | TGTGCCAGCAGTGTCTTGCGGACTGAAGCTTTCTTT | CASSVLRTEAFF
TRBJ1-2 | - | TRBV27 | - | TGTGCCAGCAGTTATGCCCCATACCGTAACTATGGCTACACCTTC | CASSYAPYRNYGYTF
TRBJ1-3 | - | TRBV7-9 | once | TGTGCCAGCAGCTTTCTTCTCAGGGCAGGTGGAAACACCATATATTTT | CASSFLLRAGGNTIYF
TRBJ1-6 | - | TRBV28 | - | TGTGCCAGCAGAGTCGGCAGTAATTCACCCCTCCACTTT | CASRVGSNSPLHF
TRBJ2-7 | TRBD2 | TRBV7-9 | - | TGTGCCAGCAGCTTGAGCGGGAGTAGGATCCACGAGCAGTACTTC | CASSLSGSRIHEQYF
TRBJ1-5 | - | TRBV5-1 | few | TGCGCCAGCAGCCCCGAGGGCGGGGCAAATCAGCCCCAGCATTTT | CASSPEGGANQPQHF
TRBJ2-7 | TRBD2 | TRBV29-1 | - | TGCAGCGTTGGGCGCGGGAGGATATACGAGCAGTACTTC | CSVGRGRIYEQYF
TRBJ2-1 | TRBD2 | TRBV28 | - | TGTGCCAGCAGGGGGGGGACTAGCGGGTTCGAGCAGTTCTTC | CASRGGTSGFEQFF
TRBJ1-4 | TRBD1 | TRBV19 | few | TGTGCCAGTAGTATCGGGACAGGCGTACAATCAAATGAAAAACTGTTTTTT | CASSIGTGVQSNEKLFF
TRBJ2-1 | - | TRBV3-1/TRBV3-2 | - | TGTGCCAGCAGCCAATGGATCGAGCCGGATGAGCAGTTCTTC | CASSQWIEPDEQFF
TRBJ2-5 | TRBD2 | TRBV7-6 | few | TGTGCCAGCAGCCCAAGTTTAGGGTTTTTGGGCGGGAGTAAAGAGACCCAGTACTTC | CASSPSLGFLGGSKETQYF
TRBJ1-1 | - | TRBV6-4 | - | TGTGCCAGCAGTGAAGGGGATGGGGTCACTGAAGCTTTCTTT | CASSEGDGVTEAFF
TRBJ1-6 | - | TRBV2 | - | TGTGCCAGCGGCCCGGGCCGTTCACCCCTCCACTTT | CASGPGRSPLHF
TRBJ1-3 | TRBD1 | TRBV9 | - | TGTGCCAGCAGCGACCGGGACAGGGCCGGCGGAAACACCATATATTTT | CASSDRDRAGGNTIYF
TRBJ1-2 | TRBD1 | TRBV15 | few | TGTGCCACCAGCAGGGCACGGTCGACAGGGGTGGATGGCTACACCTTC | CATSRARSTGVDGYTF
TRBJ1-6 | TRBD1 | TRBV6-4 | once | TGTGCCAGCAGCGAGGACAGGGGGCCTTCACCCCTCCACTTT | CASSEDRGPSPLHF
TRBJ2-7 | - | TRBV6-6 | - | TGTGCCAGCACCCAAGAGGGTTTTGGGGGCGAGCAGTACTTC | CASTQEGFGGEQYF
TRBJ2-6 | - | TRBV6-5 | - | TGTGCCAGCAGCCAGTCCTCTGGGGCCAACGTCCTGACTTTC | CASSQSSGANVLTF
TRBJ1-1 | - | TRBV3-1/TRBV3-2 | - | TGTGCCAGCAGCCAGGGGATTGGGGCTGAAGCTTTCTTT | CASSQGIGAEAFF
TRBJ1-3 | - | TRBV4-1 | - | TGCGCCAGCAGCCAAGTCCCCCCTGGGGCTGGAAACACCATATATTTT | CASSQVPPGAGNTIYF
TRBJ2-3 | - | TRBV5-1 | - | TGCGCCAGCAGCGGGGGCGGGAGTGGTTCAGATACGCAGTATTTT | CASSGGGSGSDTQYF
TRBJ2-4 | TRBD1 | TRBV11-2 | - | TGTGCCAGCAGCCCCCTTACTCGACAGGGCGGCGGCAAAAACATTCAGTACTTC | CASSPLTRQGGGKNIQYF
TRBJ2-1 | TRBD2 | TRBV6-5 | - | TGTGCCAGCAGAAAGACTAGCGGGAGTAATAATGAGCAGTTCTTC | CASRKTSGSNNEQFF
TRBJ2-7 | - | TRBV12-1 | - | TGTGCCAGCAGCTTGGGACTCTCCTACGAGCAGTACTTC | CASSLGLSYEQYF
TRBJ1-2 | - | TRBV30 | - | TGTGCCTGGGGAAGGTTCGGCTACACCTTC | CAWGRFGYTF
TRBJ2-1 | TRBD1 | TRBV4-1 | - | TGCGCCAGCAGCCAGACAGGGGCCTCCTACAATGAGCAGTTCTTC | CASSQTGASYNEQFF
TRBJ1-1 | TRBD1 | TRBV9 | - | TGTGCCAGCAGCGTAGCCCCGACAGGGGTGAACACTGAAGCTTTCTTT | CASSVAPTGVNTEAFF
TRBJ1-4 | - | TRBV5-6 | - | TGTGCCAGCAGCTTGGTGGATCAAGGCGTTGCAACTAATGAAAAACTGTTTTTT | CASSLVDQGVATNEKLFF
TRBJ1-4 | - | TRBV20-1 | - | TGCAGTGCTAGTCTGGGGGGGCATGAAAAACTGTTTTTT | CSASLGGHEKLFF
TRBJ2-7 | TRBD1 | TRBV7-6 | - | TGTGCCAGCAGCTTAAGTCCCGACAGGGGAGAGCAGTACTTC | CASSLSPDRGEQYF
TRBJ1-1 | - | TRBV9 | once | TGTGCCAGCAGCGTAGTACTCGACGGGCTCACTGAAGCTTTCTTT | CASSVVLDGLTEAFF
TRBJ2-5 | TRBD2 | TRBV13 | - | TGTGCCAGCAGCTTTCGACTAGCTTCCCAAGAGACCCAGTACTTC | CASSFRLASQETQYF
TRBJ2-1 | TRBD2 | TRBV2 | few | TGTGCCAGCAGTGAATTCGCGGGAGGACCCGATGAGCAGTTCTTC | CASSEFAGGPDEQFF
TRBJ1-1 | - | TRBV7-2 | - | TGTGCCAGCAGCCCCTCGGCGTTGGAAGCTTTCTTT | CASSPSALEAFF
TRBJ1-6 | - | TRBV5-1 | - | TGCGCCAGCAGCCGGAGCCGGGAAGATAATTCACCCCTCCACTTT | CASSRSREDNSPLHF
TRBJ2-7 | TRBD2 | TRBV2 | - | TGTGCCAGCAGTGATTCGAGCGGGAGGTTGGGTGAGCAGTACTTC | CASSDSSGRLGEQYF
TRBJ2-2 | TRBD2 | TRBV6-2/TRBV6-3 | - | TGTGCCAGCAGTTACGACGGGAGGTCCACCGGGGAGCTGTTTTTT | CASSYDGRSTGELFF
TRBJ2-3 | TRBD1 | TRBV28 | - | TGTGCCAGCAGTACCCCCTCGACAGGGGATATGCAGTATTTT | CASSTPSTGDMQYF
TRBJ1-1 | - | TRBV10-2 | - | TGCGCCAGCAGTCTATCACCGAACACTGAAGCTTTCTTT | CASSLSPNTEAFF
TRBJ1-2 | - | TRBV12-3/TRBV12-4 | - | TGTGCCAGCAGTTTTTCGGGGGGCAGTGGCTACACCTTC | CASSFSGGSGYTF
TRBJ2-1 | TRBD2 | TRBV5-1 | - | TGCGCCAGCAGCTCTAGCGGGAATTACAATGAGCAGTTCTTC | CASSSSGNYNEQFF